The clone carrying this T cell receptor beta chain was counted only a few times. The target antigen is unknown. It was healthy bone marrow donors who served as donors. The PCR employed 60 Vbeta primers together with 13 Jbeta primers. Sequencing used immunoSEQ multiplex PCR; TCRdb keeps in-frame clones, though not all of them. The sample records 120,000 or so clones, 10% being singletons. CDR1 and CDR2 (germline): MGHRA, YSYEKL. The CDR3 contains 17 residues. The V gene end was trimmed by 3 bases and the J gene end by 4 bases; junction bases not matched to a gene: 9. The sample is drawn from a study of cytomegalovirus exposure and HLA in healthy donors. Study-level findings and limits: DRB1 had the most TCR associations and HLA-C the fewest, a later analysis found, with rates varying by HLA locus.

The chain combines TRBV4-1 with TRBJ2-3; 11 nucleotides line up with TRBD2. Sequenced input: PBMCs. This clonotype was sampled from a woman younger than 30 in good health and CMV-seropositive. CDR3 coding DNA: TGCGCCAGCAGCCACTCGACTAGCGGGAAGGTCGCAGATACGCAGTATTTT. The encoded protein is CASSHSTSGKVADTQYF.